This is a list of T cell receptor beta chains from one sample in a study of blood T cell repertoires in COVID-19. Profiled with immunoSEQ multiplex PCR; TCRdb holds only in-frame clones, not every one. The table has 500,000 to 600,000 clones, around 90% seen once; the top ten hold around 7.8%. Sequencing used peripheral blood. The receptors were gathered from a woman between 50 and 59 years old with COVID-19, enrolled during active disease. Each CDR3 is given without its conserved first and last residue. The order of the fields is V gene, CDR3 protein.

>TRBV4-1
ASSQVRQTKDTGELF
>TRBV12-3/TRBV12-4
ASGGYEQY
>TRBV30
AWSPGTGGSREQY
>TRBV6-1
ASSEARGSYDQETQY
>TRBV10-3
AIKAGSNQPQH
>TRBV19
ASSTRRGQQETQY
>TRBV21-1
ASSNAQGGDTEAF
>TRBV5-1
ASSTGTSGGRYNEQF
>TRBV3-1/TRBV3-2
ASSHRDRLNTEAF
>TRBV13
ASSASPGDEQY
>TRBV19
ASSIGLRGQGKQPQH
>TRBV27
ASSFGTGLDEQF
>TRBV5-1
ASCELTGGSYEQY
>TRBV5-6
ASSLLGTGHTEAF
>TRBV5-4
ASSLWASRDNEQF
>TRBV5-1
ASSLELRSPLH
>TRBV3-1/TRBV3-2
ASSQGENTEAF
>TRBV5-1
ASSFDGASTDTQY
>TRBV28
ASITPDTQY
>TRBV30
AWENGQEQF
>TRBV12-5
ASGLANRGNTEAF
>TRBV5-8
ASSHGNRGETQY
>TRBV4-1
ASSPPLGTSVKNEQF
>TRBV9
ASSVGGGAYEQY
>TRBV28
ASSLSGTSGGGETQY
>TRBV24-1
ATSDLRQGKAKNIQY
>TRBV7-2
ASSYGQGVDTEAF
>TRBV13
ASSPLDVHEQY
>TRBV5-4
ASSLSDTQY
>TRBV6-2/TRBV6-3
ASSPTGQEGRVVAF
>TRBV4-2
ASSPGTSGGAWNEQF
>TRBV9
ASSPSGTGYEQY
>TRBV30
AWSVMEVPL
>TRBV5-1
ASSLGQFSDTEAF
>TRBV6-1
ASSERGLNLNTEAF